This entry lists 28 T cell receptor beta chains sequenced from one sample in a study of T cells in Graves' hyperthyroidism and ophthalmopathy. RNA transcripts provided the source from which TCR beta CDR3 regions were amplified. RT-PCR in the first round (using the HTBI primer set) targeted the TCR CDR3. TCRdb fed the multiplex PCR reads into MiXCR, producing one record per CDR3 protein. The table has approximately 870,000 distinct CDR3 sequences, 38% seen once. The sequenced sample was blood. These receptors were collected from a man aged 18 to 30 with Graves' hyperthyroidism.

This clonotype was seen many times. The V gene is TRBV2, the J gene TRBJ1-6; D is unresolved. This CDR3 contains 12 residues. Germline V lookup: CDR1 SNHLY, CDR2 FYNNEI. With 6 bases removed from V and 7 bases from J, the gap between germline ends came to 7 bases. CDR3 nucleotides: TGTGCCAGCAGGCGCATAAATTCACCCCTCCACTTT. Protein product: CASRRINSPLHF.

A word on this clonotype: Being one base from a much bigger clone, this may be a read error. The chain employs TRBV7-2 and TRBJ1-4; no firm D call. The V gene lost 3 bases and the J gene lost 7 bases, with 21 bases spanning the gap. This CDR3 region has 17 residues. The germline gives CDR1 SGHTA, CDR2 FQGNSA. CDR3 sequence (DNA): TGTGCCAGCAGCTTTTCCGTGGCGCGGCCTGATCCTGAAAAACTGTTTTTT. The encoded protein is CASSFSVARPDPEKLFF.

This clonotype came up many times. The chain couples TRBV9 to TRBJ1-1, with 8 bases fitting TRBD1. CDR3 size: 14 residues. Germline trimming cut 3 bases from V and 3 bases from J; bases unmatched to any gene: 4. Germline V lookup: CDR1 SGDLS, CDR2 YYNGEE. CDR3 loop: CASSGDRSDTEAFF. The CDR3 DNA reads as TGTGCCAGCAGCGGGGACAGGAGTGACACTGAAGCTTTCTTT.

V is TRBV5-6 and J is TRBJ1-5; D not resolved. CDR3 length: 13 amino acids. Trimming removed 0 bases at V and 11 bases at J, with 12 bases between. The germline CDR1 and CDR2 sequences are SGHDT and YYEEEE. For the CDR3, the DNA is TGTGCCAGCAGCTTGGACAGCCAAGAGACCCAGCATTTT. It yields the protein CASSLDSQETQHF.

V usage is TRBV10-3 and J usage is TRBJ2-2; no clear D. The germline gives CDR1 ENHRY, CDR2 SYGVKD. This CDR3 region has 10 residues. The CDR3 region has the DNA TGTGCTGGGAAGGCCGGGGAGCTGTTTTTT. As protein: CAGKAGELFF.

Many counts were recorded for this clonotype. This chain uses TRBV7-3 with TRBJ1-6, with D perhaps TRBD1 (5 bases). V shed 2 bases and J shed 10 bases, with 12 bases lying between them. The germline V gene encodes CDR1 SGHTA and CDR2 FQGTGA. The CDR3 length is 14 residues. The CDR3 region is CASSLEGVRSPLHF. CDR3 in DNA: TGTGCCAGCAGCTTAGAAGGGGTTAGATCACCCCTCCACTTT.

This clonotype was picked up many times. The chain recombines TRBV7-9 with TRBJ2-5; 7 bases align to TRBD1. After removal of 5 bases from V and 6 bases from J, the junction contained 9 bases not matched to a gene. The CDR3 runs 14 residues. CDR1 is SEHNR and CDR2 is FQNEAQ in the germline V gene (reference sequence). Here the CDR3 DNA reads TGTGCCAGCAGCCTAACAGGGGAAGTACAGACCCAGTACTTC. It specifies CASSLTGEVQTQYF.

This clonotype turned up a few times. The chain has TRBV6-5 and TRBJ1-2; unclear D gene. The V gene's germline CDR1 is MNHEY and CDR2 SVGAGI. V dropped 0 bases and J dropped 6 bases, with 8 bases sitting between them. The CDR3 runs to 13 residues. The chain's CDR3 is CASSYSDANGYTF. The CDR3 DNA sequence: TGTGCCAGCAGTTACTCGGACGCAAATGGCTACACCTTC.

This clonotype appeared many times. This chain uses TRBV7-2 with TRBJ2-5, with 7 bases identical to TRBD2. V shed 3 bases and J 3 bases; nucleotides not matched to a gene: 7. Per germline, CDR1 SGHTA and CDR2 FQGNSA. The CDR3 consists of 15 residues. The CDR3 here is CASSLGAGMKETQYF. In nucleotides, the CDR3 is TGTGCCAGCAGCTTGGGAGCGGGGATGAAAGAGACCCAGTACTTC.

This clonotype was seen at least ten times. The CDR3 is CASSFTGRGYTF. CDR3 nucleotides: TGCGCCAGCAGCTTCACAGGCCGTGGCTACACCTTC. V usage is TRBV5-1 and J usage is TRBJ1-2, with D perhaps matching TRBD1 (5 bases). The V and J ends lost 2 bases and 7 bases respectively, with 9 bases between them. The CDR3 is 12 residues long. Germline CDR1 and CDR2: SGHRS and YFSETQ.

About this clonotype itself: A much more abundant neighbour one base away suggests this may be a read error. This chain connects TRBV12-3 or TRBV12-4 to TRBJ2-7; 10 bases fit TRBD1. The CDR3 consists of 14 residues. Unmatched junction bases numbered 3, after V lost 4 bases and J lost 3 bases. Here the CDR3 reads CASSYGTGDYEQYF. CDR3 nucleotide sequence: TGTGCCAGCAGTTACGGGACAGGGGACTACGAGCAGTACTTC.

This clonotype was picked up a small number of times. J is TRBJ2-2 and V is TRBV7-2, with D unresolved. The CDR3 runs to 15 residues. The V end was cut by 5 bases, the J end by 5 bases, with 15 bases between. Germline loops: CDR1 SGHTA, CDR2 FQGNSA. The CDR3 spells CASSLDEVVTGELFF. Here the CDR3 DNA reads TGTGCCAGCAGCCTCGACGAGGTAGTGACCGGGGAGCTGTTTTTT.

There are a few counts of this clonotype. The DNA for the CDR3 is TGCAGTGCTAGAGCCCGAGGGTTTCCCCATGGCTACACCTTC. Protein: CSARARGFPHGYTF. V usage is TRBV20-1 and J usage is TRBJ1-2; D remains ambiguous. The CDR3 spans 14 residues. Trimming took off 1 base at V and 6 bases at J, with 15 bases between the two ends. Germline V gives CDR1 DFQATT, CDR2 SNEGSKA (reference sequence).

This clonotype has at least ten counts. The genes are TRBV25-1 and TRBJ2-7, with D perhaps TRBD1 (6 bases). V lost 4 bases to trimming and J lost 2 bases, with 9 bases between them. This CDR3 has 13 residues. Germline V gene data show CDR1 as MGHDK and CDR2 as SYGVNS. Written as DNA, the CDR3 is TGTGCCAGCAGTGTGGGGGCCACCTACGAGCAGTACTTC. Translation gives CASSVGATYEQYF.

This clonotype appeared many times. This chain connects TRBV15 to TRBJ2-5, with D perhaps matching TRBD1 (5 bases). Looked up from germline, CDR1 is LNHNV and CDR2 is YYDKDF (reference sequence). CDR3 length equals 15 residues. The germline V and J ends were trimmed by 0 bases and 4 bases, with 12 bases remaining between them. As DNA, the CDR3 is TGTGCCACCAGCAGAGATCAGGGCGGCTCAGAGACCCAGTACTTC. Translation gives CATSRDQGGSETQYF.

The rearrangement uses TRBV11-1 and TRBJ2-7; 7 bases align to TRBD1. V dropped 1 base and J dropped 7; count of bases not matched to a gene: 16. The germline V gene encodes CDR1 SGHAT and CDR2 FQDESV (reference sequence). This CDR3 contains 17 residues. DNA of the CDR3: TGTGCCAGCAGCTTAGGACAGGGAGTAATCGGGACGGGGGAGCAGTACTTC. It specifies CASSLGQGVIGTGEQYF.

Only a few counts were recorded for this clonotype. The CDR3 DNA sequence: TGTGCCAGCAGCTTAAATTCGCCGTCGGGCCTACTCCTTAACTATGGCTACACCTTC. Translation gives CASSLNSPSGLLLNYGYTF. This chain links TRBV7-2 with TRBJ1-2; unclear D gene. The V gene lost 2 bases and the J gene lost 1 base, with 23 bases spanning the gap. The CDR3 covers 19 residues. Germline V gene sequence: CDR1 SGHTA, CDR2 FQGNSA.

The chain has TRBV7-8 and TRBJ2-7; D tentatively fits TRBD1 or TRBD2 (5 bases each). Germline V gene lookup returns CDR1 SGHVS and CDR2 FQNEAQ. The CDR3 spans 15 residues. V lost 5 bases and J 2 bases, leaving 16 bases between the germline ends. In DNA, the CDR3 is TGTGCCAGCAGCAGACTCCGGGACCGCGCCTACGAGCAGTACTTC. Residues: CASSRLRDRAYEQYF.

The chain employs TRBV6-4 and TRBJ1-5; D not resolved. The germline CDR1 and CDR2 sequences are MRHNA and SNTAGT. V was clipped by 5 bases and J by 0 bases, with 11 bases between them. This CDR3 comprises 15 residues. The CDR3 region is CASSPTKYSNQPQHF. As DNA, the CDR3 is TGTGCCAGCAGTCCGACGAAGTATAGCAATCAGCCCCAGCATTTT.

V and J are TRBV29-1 and TRBJ1-2; D unclear. Germline V CDR1 and CDR2: SQVTM, ANQGSEA. The CDR3 is 15 amino acids. V was cut by 0 bases and J by 4 bases, with 15 bases left in between. The CDR3 is CSVEDRRTSSYGYTF. The DNA of the CDR3 is TGCAGCGTTGAAGATCGGAGGACTTCCTCCTATGGCTACACCTTC.

In its sample, this clonotype was seen many times. This chain joins TRBV19 and TRBJ1-6, with D possibly being TRBD1 (5 bases). V was cut by 9 bases and J by 14 bases, with 14 bases left in between. There are 11 residues in the CDR3. Germline V gene sequence: CDR1 LNHDA, CDR2 SQIVND (reference sequence). Here the CDR3 reads CARNVPGALHF. The CDR3 nucleotides are TGTGCCAGAAACGTTCCGGGGGCCCTCCACTTT.

CDR3 nucleotide sequence: TGTGCCAGCAGACCCAACAGCGTTAGCAATCAGCCCCAGCATTTT. Translation gives CASRPNSVSNQPQHF. V usage is TRBV6-5 and J usage is TRBJ1-5; D uncertain. Trimming pared 6 bases from V and 0 bases from J, leaving 12 bases between. Germline V gives CDR1 MNHEY, CDR2 SVGAGI. CDR3 length: 15 amino acids.

The chain combines TRBV5-1 with TRBJ1-6; possibly TRBD1 for D (5 bases). Germline values: CDR1 SGHRS, CDR2 YFSETQ. The CDR3 is 14 amino acids. V gave up 7 bases and J gave up 7 bases, with 15 bases separating them. The CDR3 protein is CASGPGEANSPLHF. CDR3 coding DNA: TGCGCCAGCGGACCGGGGGAGGCGAATTCACCCCTCCACTTT.

V is TRBV2 and J is TRBJ1-6; 7 positions match TRBD1. The length of the CDR3 is 15 residues. The V segment lost 6 bases and the J segment 7 bases; nucleotides outside the gene matches: 9. From germline, CDR1 is SNHLY and CDR2 FYNNEI. The CDR3 DNA is TGTGCCAGCAGCGACGCGACAGGGCCGAATTCACCCCTCCACTTT. Encoded protein: CASSDATGPNSPLHF.

This clonotype appeared many times. The V gene is TRBV15, the J gene TRBJ2-7, with a tentative D call TRBD2 (5 bases). The CDR3 extends over 15 amino acids. Germline V gives CDR1 LNHNV, CDR2 YYDKDF (reference sequence). Deletions cut 4 bases from V and 7 bases from J, with 20 bases between. CDR3 nucleotides: TGTGCCACCAGCAACGCGGGCCGAGGAACGGGAGAGCAGTACTTC. Its translation: CATSNAGRGTGEQYF.

This clonotype was detected a few times. V is TRBV4-3 and J is TRBJ2-7; D unresolved. Trimming removed 0 bases from V and 0 bases from J, with 6 bases in between. The length of the CDR3 is 14 residues. CDR1 LGHNA and CDR2 YSLEER come from the germline V gene. CDR3 loop: CASSQDISSYEQYF. CDR3 DNA: TGCGCCAGCAGCCAAGATATCAGCTCCTACGAGCAGTACTTC.

Concerning this clonotype itself: Sequence at one end of the junction differs from germline and may be a read error. The chain has TRBV20-1 and TRBJ2-5; D is unclear. The germline gives CDR1 DFQATT, CDR2 SNEGSKA (reference sequence). The CDR3 sequence is 11 residues long. Here the CDR3 reads CSAGAQEAQYF. The DNA for the CDR3 is TGCAGTGCAGGAGCCCAAGAGGCCCAGTACTTC.

This clonotype was counted a single time. The chain carries TRBV10-3 and TRBJ1-4, with unresolved D. V shed 0 bases and J shed 7 bases, with 12 bases lying between them. The CDR3 consists of 15 residues. Germline CDR1 is ENHRY and CDR2 is SYGVKD. For the CDR3, the DNA is TGTGCCATCAGTGAGTCAGGGCCAAGGGCTGAAAAACTGTTTTTT. It specifies CAISESGPRAEKLFF.